A single sample gave rise to the 20 T cell receptor beta chains below, sequenced in a study of cytotoxic CD8 clonotypes in ibrutinib-treated CLL. The table came from immunoSEQ multiplex PCR; TCRdb's copy has only in-frame clones and leaves some out. The sample has hundreds of thousands of clones; about 61% are singletons. Here the sequenced sample was PBMCs, taken after 36 months of ibrutinib treatment. These receptors were taken from a human donor with chronic lymphocytic leukemia.

V and J are TRBV30 and TRBJ1-4; a weak D match, TRBD1 (6 bases). The germline V gene has CDR1 GTSNPN and CDR2 SVGIG (reference sequence). Between the trimmed V and J ends, which lost 3 bases and 8 bases, there was a span of 22 bases. The CDR3 is 16 residues long. The CDR3, as DNA: TGTGCCTGGAGGGCACCCCCGAGGGGGAGGGAGGAAAAACTGTTTTTT. Translated, it gives CAWRAPPRGREEKLFF.

A single count supports this clone. The gene calls are TRBV5-1 and TRBJ2-7; D is ambiguous. V was clipped by 0 bases and J by 4 bases, with 11 bases between them. The CDR3 spans 14 residues. CDR1 and CDR2 from the germline V gene are SGHRS and YFSETQ. CDR3 sequence (DNA): TGCGCCAGCAGCTTGGCTCTCAGCCAATACGAGCAGTACTTC. Encoded protein: CASSLALSQYEQYF.

The chain employs TRBV5-6 and TRBJ2-7; 9 bases agree with TRBD1. The CDR3 runs to 16 residues. The V gene end was trimmed by 4 bases and the J gene end by 1 base; junction bases not matched to a gene: 9. The germline V gene encodes CDR1 SGHDT and CDR2 YYEEEE. The CDR3 DNA reads TGTGCCAGCAGCCCGAGAAGGACAGGGGAGTCCTACGAGCAGTACTTC. It codes for CASSPRRTGESYEQYF.

The rearrangement joins TRBV7-9 to TRBJ2-7; weak D call: TRBD1 (6 bases). The CDR3 totals 15 residues. The V gene lost 7 bases and the J gene lost 7 bases, with 23 bases spanning the gap. Per the germline V gene, CDR1 is SEHNR and CDR2 is FQNEAQ (reference sequence). The CDR3 sequence is CASTAPGQETLEQYF. In DNA form, the CDR3 reads TGTGCCAGCACCGCGCCGGGACAAGAGACCCTGGAGCAGTACTTC.

The chain carries TRBV4-1 and TRBJ1-5; 8 bases are a match to TRBD1. After removal of 6 bases from V and 9 bases from J, the junction contained 13 bases not matched to a gene. The CDR3 length is 15 residues. The germline V gene encodes CDR1 MGHRA and CDR2 YSYEKL. The CDR3 DNA sequence: TGCGCCAGCAGACCAACGGACAGGGATGGTAGGCCCCAGCATTTT. Protein sequence: CASRPTDRDGRPQHF.

This chain joins TRBV7-2 and TRBJ1-2; 8 bases agree with TRBD1. The germline CDR1 and CDR2 sequences are SGHTA and FQGNSA. V lost 0 bases, J lost 4 bases, and 7 bases stayed unmatched. The CDR3 covers 16 residues. The CDR3 reads CASSLASQGATYGYTF. CDR3 DNA sequence: TGTGCCAGCAGCTTAGCGTCGCAGGGGGCTACCTATGGCTACACCTTC.

This sequence joins TRBV9 and TRBJ1-1; D unresolved. The V gene's germline CDR1 is SGDLS and CDR2 YYNGEE. V shed 0 bases and J shed 4 bases, with 10 bases lying between them. The CDR3 is made up of 14 amino acids. This CDR3 is CASSVGATFTEAFF. As DNA, the CDR3 is TGTGCCAGCAGCGTAGGGGCAACCTTCACTGAAGCTTTCTTT.

The chain recombines TRBV13 with TRBJ2-7; 9 nucleotides align to TRBD1. The CDR3 covers 14 residues. After removal of 5 bases from V and 2 bases from J, the junction contained 4 bases not matched to a gene. Per germline, CDR1 PRHDT and CDR2 FYEKMQ (reference sequence). The CDR3 DNA reads as TGTGCCAGCAGCATATGGACAGGGGCCTACGAGCAGTACTTC. Its translation is CASSIWTGAYEQYF. Looking up the rest from reference TRBV13 and TRBJ2-7 gives the full variable domain: AAGVIQSPRHLIKEKRETATLKCYPIPRHDTVYWYQQGPGQDPQFLISFYEKMQSDKGSIPDRFSAQQFSDYHSELNMSSLELGDSALYFCASSIWTGAYEQYFGPGTRLTVT.

This clone has just a few counts. The chain couples TRBV27 to TRBJ2-1; 8 bases match TRBD1. The CDR3 sequence is 16 residues long. CDR1 MNHEY and CDR2 SMNVEV come from the germline V gene (reference sequence). Germline trimming cut 6 bases from V and 2 bases from J; bases unmatched to any gene: 9. CDR3 region: CASSFTAGGPYNEQFF. The CDR3 DNA is TGTGCCAGCAGCTTCACGGCAGGGGGCCCCTACAATGAGCAGTTCTTC.

V usage is TRBV6-5 and J usage is TRBJ1-1, with D uncertain. Trimming left V 2 bases short and J 9 bases short, with 7 bases between. CDR1 is MNHEY, CDR2 SVGAGI, per germline. The CDR3 loop spans 11 amino acids. The CDR3 DNA sequence: TGTGCCAGCAGTTACGGGCTCCAAGCTTTCTTT. Encoded protein: CASSYGLQAFF.

The chain uses TRBV19 and TRBJ1-2, with 8 bases matching TRBD1. There are 16 residues in the CDR3. CDR1 is LNHDA and CDR2 is SQIVND in the germline V gene (reference sequence). J lost 5 bases, V lost 6 bases, and 14 bases had no gene match. CDR3 amino acids: CASSTDWTGRVYGYTF. CDR3 coding DNA: TGTGCCAGTAGCACCGACTGGACAGGGCGTGTTTATGGCTACACCTTC.

The V call is TRBV11-2, the J call TRBJ1-2; 9 bases are a match to TRBD1. CDR3 length: 18 residues. J was trimmed by 2 bases and V by 5 bases; bases with no gene match: 15. Germline CDR1 SGHAT, CDR2 FQNNGV. In nucleotides, the CDR3 is TGTGCCAGCAGCCCCAGAGGGTACGGGACAGGGCGCAACTATGGCTACACCTTC. Protein: CASSPRGYGTGRNYGYTF. Drawing the rest from reference TRBV11-2 and TRBJ1-2, the complete variable domain is EAGVAQSPRYKIIEKRQSVAFWCNPISGHATLYWYQQILGQGPKLLIQFQNNGVVDDSQLPKDRFSAERLKGVDSTLKIQPAKLEDSAVYLCASSPRGYGTGRNYGYTFGSGTRLTVV.

In its sample, this clone was seen a few times. The V gene is TRBV28, the J gene TRBJ1-4; D is possibly TRBD1 (5 bases). V was shortened by 4 bases and J by 8 bases, with 17 bases between the two germline ends. This CDR3 region has 15 residues. The germline V gene has CDR1 MDHEN and CDR2 SYDVKM. DNA of the CDR3: TGTGCCAGCAGTTCCTCGGGGGGGATGCGGGAAAAACTGTTTTTT. Translation: CASSSSGGMREKLFF.

This clone was seen ten or more times. The rearrangement uses TRBV19 and TRBJ1-2; D might be TRBD1 (5 bases). Germline-derived CDR1 and CDR2 are LNHDA and SQIVND (reference sequence). V lost 2 bases and J 8 bases, leaving 15 bases between the germline ends. CDR3 length equals 14 residues. The CDR3: CASSISQGLGGYTF. In DNA form, the CDR3 reads TGTGCCAGTAGTATAAGCCAGGGCCTTGGCGGCTACACCTTC.

The genes are TRBV5-1 and TRBJ1-1; D is perhaps TRBD1 (6 bases). CDR1 is SGHRS and CDR2 is YFSETQ in the germline V gene. Trimming took off 1 base at V and 8 bases at J, with 12 bases between the two ends. The CDR3 consists of 13 residues. CDR3 protein: CASSLRGQAEAFF. In nucleotides, the CDR3 is TGCGCCAGCAGCTTGCGGGGGCAAGCGGAAGCTTTCTTT.

This chain joins TRBV7-8 and TRBJ2-7; a possible D gene is TRBD2 (5 bases). Germline values: CDR1 SGHVS, CDR2 FQNEAQ. V was clipped by 7 bases and J by 2 bases, with 21 bases between them. This CDR3 is built from 16 residues. Written as DNA, the CDR3 is TGTGCCAGCATAAGTCGAGGGCAGTCCTTCCCCTACGAGCAGTACTTC. Translation gives CASISRGQSFPYEQYF.

V and J are TRBV5-1 and TRBJ2-5, with TRBD1 identical over 8 bases. Germline values: CDR1 SGHRS, CDR2 YFSETQ. The CDR3 runs to 16 residues. V shed 0 bases, J shed 4 bases, and the junction held 8 bases outside the gene matches. CDR3 amino acids: CASSLAVTGGRETQYF. CDR3 bases: TGCGCCAGCAGCTTGGCGGTCACAGGGGGTCGAGAGACCCAGTACTTC.

The genes are TRBV6-5 and TRBJ2-5; D not certain. Trimming pared 2 bases from V and 4 bases from J, leaving 8 bases between. The CDR3 has 13 residues. Germline values: CDR1 MNHEY, CDR2 SVGAGI. In DNA, the CDR3 is TGTGCCAGCAGTTACGGCCTGGGAGAGACCCAGTACTTC. It codes for CASSYGLGETQYF.

This clone has a handful of counts. V usage is TRBV9 and J usage is TRBJ1-2; D is undetermined. The CDR3 consists of 14 residues. Germline loops: CDR1 SGDLS, CDR2 YYNGEE. Between the trimmed V and J ends, which lost 0 bases and 6 bases, there was a span of 12 bases. CDR3 DNA: TGTGCCAGCAGCGTAGGGCGCAACCCCGATGGCTACACCTTC. Translated, it gives CASSVGRNPDGYTF.

The V call is TRBV6-5, the J call TRBJ1-2, with D maybe TRBD1 (5 bases). CDR3 length: 15 residues. V lost 0 bases and J lost 6, with 14 bases in between. Germline assignment: CDR1 MNHEY and CDR2 SVGAGI. This CDR3 is CASSYSVRGGDGYTF. In DNA form, the CDR3 reads TGTGCCAGCAGTTACTCCGTCCGGGGCGGGGATGGCTACACCTTC.